These 3 T cell receptor beta chains originate from one sample sequenced in a study of vaccination effects on CD4 cells after COVID-19. Their recognized antigens are unknown. Prior to sequencing, the ViraFEST assay stimulated PBMC with viral peptide pools, which expanded the antigen-specific CD4+ T cells. Culturing for nine to ten days preceded CD4+ T cell isolation. SARS-CoV-2 infection was confirmed by PCR in the person between March and December 2020. Generated by immunoSEQ multiplex PCR, the TCRdb table keeps only in-frame clones and is missing some. The data show roughly 45,000 clones, about 68% seen once. The material sequenced was CD4+ T cells from PBMCs cultured with a peptide pool, taken before COVID-19 vaccination. The receptors originated from a human donor who had a prior SARS-CoV-2 infection.

The genes are TRBV11-2 and TRBJ1-6, with D uncertain. V gave up 0 bases and J gave up 8 bases, with 8 bases separating them. Germline V lookup: CDR1 SGHAT, CDR2 FQNNGV. This CDR3 is 14 amino acids long. CDR3 DNA sequence: TGTGCCAGCAGCTTAGATCAAGTTTATTCACCCCTCCACTTT. Translating it yields CASSLDQVYSPLHF.

The chain couples TRBV2 to TRBJ2-7; D is possibly TRBD2 (5 bases). The germline V gene encodes CDR1 SNHLY and CDR2 FYNNEI. This CDR3 region has 14 residues. Trimming stripped 7 bases from V and 1 base from J, with 14 bases between. The CDR3 loop reads CASMASEGSYEQYF. CDR3 coding DNA: TGTGCCAGCATGGCCTCAGAGGGTTCCTACGAGCAGTACTTC.

The V and J genes are TRBV27 and TRBJ2-1, with 12 bases fitting TRBD2. Trimming took 6 bases from V and 4 from J; bases not matched to a gene: 4. CDR1 and CDR2 from the germline V gene are MNHEY and SMNVEV (reference sequence). There are 15 residues in the CDR3. CDR3 DNA sequence: TGTGCCAGCAGCCTAGCGGGAGGGAGGTACAATGAGCAGTTCTTC. It is translated as CASSLAGGRYNEQFF.